Listed here are 24 T cell receptor beta chains from one sample, sequenced in a study of T cell responses to AZD1222 COVID-19 vaccine. Assay: immunoSEQ multiplex PCR; the TCRdb copy retains only in-frame clones and omits some. This sample carries 180,000 or so clones, around 92% of them seen once, and the ten largest clones take 1.3%. The specimen was peripheral blood, collected 28 days after the second AZD1222 dose. The receptors derive from an adult who received the AZD1222 COVID-19 vaccine.

The chain carries TRBV15 and TRBJ1-4; D remains ambiguous. V dropped 1 base and J dropped 6 bases, with 12 bases sitting between them. Germline loops: CDR1 LNHNV, CDR2 YYDKDF (reference sequence). There are 15 residues in the CDR3. This CDR3 is CATSRGSGVYEKLFF. The DNA of the CDR3 is TGTGCCACCAGCAGAGGTTCCGGGGTGTATGAAAAACTGTTTTTT.

The rearrangement uses TRBV5-6 and TRBJ1-2; 8 nucleotides match TRBD1. After removal of 2 bases from V and 7 bases from J, the junction contained 4 bases not matched to a gene. This CDR3 spans 13 amino acids. The V gene's germline CDR1 is SGHDT and CDR2 YYEEEE. CDR3 sequence (DNA): TGTGCCAGCAGCTTCCAGGGGGCGCGTGGCTACACCTTC. It encodes CASSFQGARGYTF.

The chain has TRBV28 and TRBJ2-1; 8 bases map to TRBD1. The CDR3 covers 17 residues. Germline assignment: CDR1 MDHEN and CDR2 SYDVKM. The ends lost 4 bases at V and 1 base at J; junction bases unmatched: 9. CDR3 in amino acids: CASSSETGAGSYNEQFF. For the CDR3, the DNA is TGTGCCAGCAGTTCTGAGACAGGGGCAGGATCCTACAATGAGCAGTTCTTC.

V is TRBV3-1 (or the pseudogene TRBV3-2) and J is TRBJ1-2; no clear D. From germline, CDR1 is LGHDT and CDR2 YNNKEL (reference sequence). V was clipped by 1 base and J by 12 bases, with 18 bases between them. This CDR3 region has 14 residues. CDR3 amino acids: CASSQGDGGRYDTF. The CDR3 DNA reads as TGTGCCAGCAGCCAAGGCGATGGCGGACGCTATGACACCTTC.

J is TRBJ2-3 and V is TRBV5-4; 10 nucleotides match TRBD2. Germline assignment: CDR1 SGHNT and CDR2 YYREEE (reference sequence). V lost 4 bases, J lost 2 bases, and 19 bases stayed unmatched. The CDR3 spans 20 residues. The CDR3 protein is CASSPRGASGRTFVTDTQYF. DNA of the CDR3: TGTGCCAGCAGCCCCCGCGGGGCTAGCGGGAGAACCTTCGTCACAGATACGCAGTATTTT.

The CDR3 protein is CASSAGQGNWYGYTF. The CDR3, as DNA: TGTGCCAGTAGTGCAGGACAGGGGAACTGGTATGGCTACACCTTC. The V gene is TRBV19, the J gene TRBJ1-2, with 9 bases that match TRBD1. The CDR3 is made up of 15 amino acids. Germline assignment: CDR1 LNHDA and CDR2 SQIVND (reference sequence). V dropped 5 bases and J dropped 5; count of bases not matched to a gene: 9.

This chain links TRBV5-5 with TRBJ2-1; TRBD2 aligns across 10 bases. This CDR3 is built from 17 residues. The germline gives CDR1 SGHKS, CDR2 YYEKEE (reference sequence). V trimming: 3 bases; J trimming: 2 bases; junction bases outside the gene matches: 8. CDR3 sequence: CASSSRPSGGPYNEQFF. DNA of the CDR3: TGTGCCAGCAGCTCCCGGCCTAGCGGGGGCCCCTACAATGAGCAGTTCTTC.

This chain links TRBV2 with TRBJ1-5; no reliable D call. CDR1 and CDR2 (germline): SNHLY, FYNNEI. There are 12 residues in the CDR3. With 11 bases removed from V and 3 bases from J, the gap between germline ends came to 11 bases. CDR3 sequence: CAGRQDNQPQHF. Written as DNA, the CDR3 is TGTGCCGGGAGGCAGGACAATCAGCCCCAGCATTTT.

The gene calls are TRBV19 and TRBJ1-4, with a possible D match to TRBD1 (6 bases). Trimming shortened V by 5 bases and J by 1 base, and 11 bases separated the two germline ends. Germline-derived CDR1 and CDR2 are LNHDA and SQIVND (reference sequence). This CDR3 spans 15 amino acids. CDR3 in DNA: TGTGCCAGTAGTCGCGACAGGAGAACTAATGAAAAACTGTTTTTT. Protein sequence: CASSRDRRTNEKLFF.

The rearrangement joins TRBV5-1 to TRBJ2-6; tentatively, D is TRBD1 (6 bases). CDR1 SGHRS and CDR2 YFSETQ come from the germline V gene. This CDR3 is 15 amino acids long. Trimming left V 2 bases short and J 3 bases short, with 9 bases between. The CDR3 here is CASSLQGGGANVLTF. In nucleotides, the CDR3 is TGCGCCAGCAGCTTACAGGGCGGTGGGGCCAACGTCCTGACTTTC.

The CDR3 is CASSYSRGGAEAFF. The CDR3 region has the DNA TGTGCCAGCAGTTACTCACGAGGGGGAGCTGAAGCTTTCTTT. The chain joins TRBV6-5 to TRBJ1-1; D might be TRBD1 (6 bases). The CDR3 covers 14 residues. Per the germline V gene, CDR1 is MNHEY and CDR2 is SVGAGI. Trimming shortened V by 0 bases and J by 6 bases, and 11 bases separated the two germline ends.

The J gene is TRBJ2-2, the V gene TRBV19; D may be TRBD2 (5 bases). CDR1 is LNHDA, CDR2 SQIVND, per germline (reference sequence). The V end was cut by 3 bases, the J end by 3 bases, with 26 bases between. This CDR3 is 20 amino acids long. The CDR3 DNA reads as TGTGCCAGTAGTATGGGAGCGAAATTATACAACATAGATGACACCGGGGAGCTGTTTTTT. It codes for CASSMGAKLYNIDDTGELFF. Using reference TRBV19 and TRBJ2-2 for the parts outside the CDR3, the full variable domain is DGGITQSPKYLFRKEGQNVTLSCEQNLNHDAMYWYRQDPGQGLRLIYYSQIVNDFQKGDIAEGYSVSREKKESFPLTVTSAQKNPTAFYLCASSMGAKLYNIDDTGELFFGEGSRLTVL.

The chain combines TRBV4-1 with TRBJ1-2, with D perhaps matching TRBD1 (6 bases). V lost 7 bases to trimming and J lost 6 bases, with 27 bases between them. CDR1 is MGHRA and CDR2 is YSYEKL in the germline V gene. There are 17 residues in the CDR3. The CDR3 DNA sequence: TGCGCCAGCAACGACTATTGGAAGGCCCAGGGGAAGGATGGCTACACCTTC. Translating it yields CASNDYWKAQGKDGYTF.

The chain recombines TRBV20-1 with TRBJ2-3; D gene ambiguous. Germline assignment: CDR1 DFQATT and CDR2 SNEGSKA (reference sequence). This CDR3 contains 10 residues. V lost 8 bases to trimming and J lost 0 bases, with 3 bases between them. The CDR3 region has the DNA TGCAGTACGAGCACAGATACGCAGTATTTT. Translated, it gives CSTSTDTQYF.

CDR3 nucleotide sequence: TGTGCCAGCAGTCCCGGGACAGGGGTAGTAGGTAATGAGCAGTTCTTC. Its protein product is CASSPGTGVVGNEQFF. The chain combines TRBV27 with TRBJ2-1; 10 bases align to TRBD1. The CDR3 extends over 16 amino acids. J was trimmed by 7 bases and V by 5 bases; bases with no gene match: 11. CDR1 and CDR2 from the germline V gene are MNHEY and SMNVEV (reference sequence).

This clone was detected only a few times. V usage is TRBV5-5 and J usage is TRBJ1-4; TRBD1 might be the D (5 bases). V was clipped by 2 bases and J by 6 bases, with 23 bases between them. The CDR3 is made up of 18 amino acids. CDR1 is SGHKS, CDR2 YYEKEE, per germline (reference sequence). The CDR3 sequence is CASSFEGDPKGLYEKLFF. CDR3 nucleotide sequence: TGTGCCAGCAGCTTTGAGGGAGATCCTAAGGGGCTCTATGAAAAACTGTTTTTT.

V gene TRBV3-1 (or the pseudogene TRBV3-2) combines with J gene TRBJ2-7; no firm D call. The germline V and J ends were trimmed by 1 base and 9 bases, with 7 bases remaining between them. CDR3 length: 11 amino acids. Per the germline V gene, CDR1 is LGHDT and CDR2 is YNNKEL (reference sequence). In DNA, the CDR3 is TGTGCCAGCAGCCAAGGGCTCGGGCAGTACTTC. It codes for CASSQGLGQYF.

By share, this clone counts as medium-sized (0.01 to 0.1%). The CDR3 is CASSEGVGGEQPQHF. DNA for the CDR3: TGTGCCAGCAGTGAAGGGGTCGGGGGGGAACAGCCCCAGCATTTT. The chain recombines TRBV6-1 with TRBJ1-5; D might be TRBD1 (5 bases). Deletions cut 1 base from V and 7 bases from J, with 14 bases between. Germline CDR1 and CDR2: MNHNS and SASEGT. The CDR3 is 15 residues long.

The chain joins TRBV28 to TRBJ1-1; 7 positions match TRBD1. V lost 0 bases to trimming and J lost 0 bases; unmatched junction nucleotides: 13. The CDR3 is 19 amino acids. Germline lookup yields CDR1 MDHEN and CDR2 SYDVKM. The CDR3 sequence: CASSLWPGTERFMNTEAFF. The CDR3 nucleotides are TGTGCCAGCAGTTTATGGCCCGGGACAGAAAGATTTATGAACACTGAAGCTTTCTTT.

The rearrangement uses TRBV6-1 and TRBJ2-1, with D perhaps TRBD1 (5 bases). Germline V gives CDR1 MNHNS, CDR2 SASEGT. The V end was cut by 1 base, the J end by 6 bases, with 13 bases between. The CDR3 has 15 amino acids. CDR3 sequence: CASSEGYAGFNEQFF. CDR3 nucleotide sequence: TGTGCCAGCAGTGAAGGATATGCAGGGTTCAATGAGCAGTTCTTC.

The rearrangement joins TRBV3-1 (or the pseudogene TRBV3-2) to TRBJ2-1, with D unresolved. Trimming removed 4 bases at V and 5 bases at J, with 9 bases between. CDR3 length equals 13 residues. CDR1 and CDR2 from the germline V gene are LGHDT and YNNKEL (reference sequence). The CDR3 reads CASSLSLDNEQFF. CDR3 sequence (DNA): TGTGCCAGCAGCCTGAGCCTGGACAATGAGCAGTTCTTC.

The chain combines TRBV2 with TRBJ1-3; no firm D call. Deletions cut 7 bases from V and 2 bases from J, with 3 bases between. The length of the CDR3 is 11 residues. The germline gives CDR1 SNHLY, CDR2 FYNNEI. CDR3 amino acids: CASTPGNTIYF. DNA for the CDR3: TGTGCCAGCACCCCTGGAAACACCATATATTTT.

This clone was seen once. The gene calls are TRBV12-5 and TRBJ2-6; no clear D. Germline V CDR1 and CDR2: LGHNT, FRNRAP. Trimming removed 3 bases from V and 1 base from J, with 4 bases in between. This CDR3 spans 14 amino acids. CDR3 sequence (DNA): TGTGCTAGTGGTTTAATTTCTGGGGCCAACGTCCTGACTTTC. Amino acid sequence: CASGLISGANVLTF.

This chain joins TRBV6-6 and TRBJ2-1, with 8 nucleotides matching TRBD2. The V segment lost 5 bases and the J segment 1 base; nucleotides outside the gene matches: 4. This CDR3 has 15 amino acids. Germline V gene lookup returns CDR1 MNHNY and CDR2 SVGAGI (reference sequence). The chain's CDR3 is CASSRGGRSYNEQFF. CDR3 DNA sequence: TGTGCCAGCAGTAGGGGCGGGAGGTCCTACAATGAGCAGTTCTTC.